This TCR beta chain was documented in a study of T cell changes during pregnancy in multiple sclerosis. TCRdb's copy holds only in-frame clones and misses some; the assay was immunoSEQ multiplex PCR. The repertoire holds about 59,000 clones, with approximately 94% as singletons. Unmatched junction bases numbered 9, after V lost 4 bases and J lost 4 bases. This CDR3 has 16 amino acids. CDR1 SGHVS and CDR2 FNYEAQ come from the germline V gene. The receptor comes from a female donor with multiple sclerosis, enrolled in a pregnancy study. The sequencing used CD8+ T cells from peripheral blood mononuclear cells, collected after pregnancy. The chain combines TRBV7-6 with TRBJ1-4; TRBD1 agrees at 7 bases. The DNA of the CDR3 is TGTGCCAGCAGCTCCCGACAGGGTCCGCTTAATGAAAAACTGTTTTTT. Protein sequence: CASSSRQGPLNEKLFF.